This T cell receptor (beta chain) was sequenced for a study of T cells after somatic rescue of genetic block. Generated by immunoSEQ multiplex PCR, the TCRdb table keeps only in-frame clones and is missing some. The sample shows about 88,000 clones, about 87% of them seen only once. The CDR3 extends over 13 amino acids. CDR1 is MNHEY and CDR2 is SMNVEV in the germline V gene (reference sequence). The germline V and J ends were trimmed by 5 bases and 8 bases, with 15 bases remaining between them. Sequencing was carried out using peripheral blood mononuclear cells (PBMCs). The V and J genes are TRBV27 and TRBJ1-2, with D possibly matching TRBD1 (6 bases). This receptor was obtained from a woman in her late teens or twenties. The CDR3 protein is CASSPSRGQGYTF. CDR3 sequence (DNA): TGTGCCAGCAGTCCCTCCCGGGGGCAGGGCTACACCTTC.